This TCR beta chain was profiled in a study of tumor-infiltrating lymphocytes in primary liver carcinoma. The wider study: Patients' primary liver carcinoma was surgically resected. Per sample, productive TCRbeta reads numbered roughly 3.5 to 7.13 million, similar across tissue types.

J was trimmed by 7 bases and V by 9 bases; bases with no gene match: 9. CDR1 is SGHAT and CDR2 is FQNNGV in the germline V gene. The CDR3 is 13 residues long. The study extracted blood RNA from unsorted whole blood and also extracted germline DNA. Overall study results and limits: A significantly higher top-250-clone fraction was recorded for tumors than for blood (p = 0.039).

From approximately 450 ng total RNA, TCR beta cDNA was generated with a primer in the constant region. Library construction for TCR beta comprised three nested multiplex PCR rounds performed with slightly modified ARM-PCR. The opening two PCR rounds, around 10 cycles each, paired TRBV1-TRBV30 forward primers with a C-beta reverse primer. TCRdb re-called the multiplex PCR reads with MiXCR, one entry per CDR3 protein. The sample holds 190,000 or so distinct CDR3 sequences, less than 75% seen once. In regard to this clonotype: Its antigen is undetermined.

The J gene is TRBJ1-3, the V gene TRBV11-2; 7 bases fit TRBD1. This clonotype was obtained from a woman aged 60-70 years with primary liver carcinoma and hepatitis B virus infection. The sequenced sample consisted of peripheral blood. The CDR3 region has the DNA TGTGCCAGTAGAATGACAGGGTTGAACACCATATATTTT. Its protein product is CASRMTGLNTIYF. Supplemented by reference TRBV11-2 and TRBJ1-3, the full variable domain reads EAGVAQSPRYKIIEKRQSVAFWCNPISGHATLYWYQQILGQGPKLLIQFQNNGVVDDSQLPKDRFSAERLKGVDSTLKIQPAKLEDSAVYLCASRMTGLNTIYFGEGSWLTVV.